One sample yielded the 26 T cell receptor beta chains listed below, sequenced in a study of T cell responses to AZD1222 COVID-19 vaccine. Measured with immunoSEQ multiplex PCR; TCRdb has only the in-frame clones, and not every one. Among 95,000 to 150,000 clones listed, around 87% were seen once. The sample here was peripheral blood, taken on day 0 of AZD1222 vaccination. The receptors stem from an adult in good health.

This sequence joins TRBV2 and TRBJ1-2; D is ambiguous. Trimming removed 6 bases from V and 12 bases from J, with 14 bases in between. Germline-derived CDR1 and CDR2 are SNHLY and FYNNEI. The CDR3 covers 11 residues. The CDR3 DNA is TGTGCCAGCAGCGTTGTGGGGAGGCACACCTTC. It yields the protein CASSVVGRHTF. The full variable domain, its missing parts supplied by reference TRBV2 and TRBJ1-2, is EPEVTQTPSHQVTQMGQEVILRCVPISNHLYFYWYRQILGQKVEFLVSFYNNEISEKSEIFDDQFSVERPDGSNFTLKIRSTKLEDSAMYFCASSVVGRHTFGSGTRLTVV.

This chain joins TRBV4-2 and TRBJ1-5; no clear D gene. V was shortened by 0 bases and J by 0 bases, with 6 bases between the two germline ends. Germline V gene data show CDR1 as LGHNA and CDR2 as YNFKEQ. The CDR3 contains 15 residues. The CDR3 here is CASSQDRGSNQPQHF. The CDR3 DNA reads TGTGCCAGCAGCCAAGATCGGGGTAGCAATCAGCCCCAGCATTTT.

This sequence joins TRBV5-1 and TRBJ2-3, with 7 bases aligning to TRBD1. After removal of 4 bases from V and 6 bases from J, the junction contained 8 bases not matched to a gene. This CDR3 region has 14 residues. CDR1 and CDR2 (germline): SGHRS, YFSETQ. The DNA for the CDR3 is TGCGCCAGCAGCGACAGGGAACTCAGGGATACGCAGTATTTT. It codes for CASSDRELRDTQYF.

The gene calls are TRBV7-9 and TRBJ1-5; D call uncertain. Trimming cost V 1 base and J 0 bases, with 13 bases left between them. CDR3 length equals 17 residues. Germline CDR1 is SEHNR and CDR2 is FQNEAQ (reference sequence). CDR3 protein: CASSLVDGGYSNQPQHF. As DNA, the CDR3 is TGTGCCAGCAGCTTAGTGGACGGAGGTTATAGCAATCAGCCCCAGCATTTT.

V and J are TRBV19 and TRBJ2-6; 9 bases fit TRBD1. The CDR3 extends over 20 amino acids. V was clipped by 7 bases and J by 0 bases; unmatched bases: 16. The germline CDR1 and CDR2 sequences are LNHDA and SQIVND (reference sequence). DNA for the CDR3: TGTGCCAGTACCCCCCGTTTGTACAGGGGGCCTCGCTCTGGGGCCAACGTCCTGACTTTC. Translating it yields CASTPRLYRGPRSGANVLTF. The variable domain in full, completed from reference TRBV19 and TRBJ2-6, reads DGGITQSPKYLFRKEGQNVTLSCEQNLNHDAMYWYRQDPGQGLRLIYYSQIVNDFQKGDIAEGYSVSREKKESFPLTVTSAQKNPTAFYLCASTPRLYRGPRSGANVLTFGAGSRLTVL.

V and J are TRBV19 and TRBJ2-7; tentative D call: TRBD1 (5 bases). Germline V CDR1 and CDR2: LNHDA, SQIVND (reference sequence). The CDR3 consists of 14 residues. V was shortened by 3 bases and J by 4 bases, with 13 bases between the two germline ends. For the CDR3, the DNA is TGTGCCAGTAGTATCAATGCCAGGGAATACGAGCAGTACTTC. Its translation: CASSINAREYEQYF.

This clone was counted between two and nine times. The V gene is TRBV20-1, the J gene TRBJ1-1; D uncertain. Germline CDR1 and CDR2: DFQATT and SNEGSKA (reference sequence). The ends were cut back, 2 bases at V and 11 bases at J, with 12 bases in the middle. The CDR3 has 11 residues. CDR3 region: CSARMDFYAFF. In DNA, the CDR3 is TGCAGTGCTAGAATGGACTTTTACGCTTTCTTT.

The gene calls are TRBV30 and TRBJ2-1; 9 bases agree with TRBD2. CDR3 length: 14 residues. Unmatched junction bases numbered 5, after V lost 2 bases and J lost 6 bases. CDR1 is GTSNPN and CDR2 is SVGIG in the germline V gene (reference sequence). The CDR3 DNA sequence: TGTGCCTGGAGTTTGGCGGGAGGGCTCAATGAGCAGTTCTTC. It codes for CAWSLAGGLNEQFF.

This clone is a singleton in its sample. The CDR3 coding sequence is TGTGCCAGCTCACCGGGCCAGGGAGGTAATCAGCCCCAGCATTTT. Its protein product is CASSPGQGGNQPQHF. The V call is TRBV18, the J call TRBJ1-5, with D perhaps matching TRBD1 (5 bases). V was shortened by 3 bases and J by 4 bases, with 13 bases between the two germline ends. This CDR3 has 15 residues. Germline CDR1 and CDR2: KGHSH and LQKENI. The entire variable domain, with the rest obtained from reference TRBV18 and TRBJ1-5, is as follows: NAGVMQNPRHLVRRRGQEARLRCSPMKGHSHVYWYRQLPEEGLKFMVYLQKENIIDESGMPKERFSAEFPKEGPSILRIQQVVRGDSAAYFCASSPGQGGNQPQHFGDGTRLSIL.

The V and J genes are TRBV12-3 or TRBV12-4 and TRBJ1-2; possibly TRBD1 for D (5 bases). Deletions cut 5 bases from V and 5 bases from J, with 12 bases between. This CDR3 region has 13 residues. The CDR3 DNA sequence: TGTGCCAGCAGTCCGACGGGGGTTTATGGCTACACCTTC. Amino acid sequence: CASSPTGVYGYTF.

The chain uses TRBV7-2 and TRBJ2-1; perhaps TRBD2 as D (7 bases). CDR1 is SGHTA, CDR2 FQGNSA, per germline. The length of the CDR3 is 15 residues. V dropped 0 bases and J dropped 7 bases, with 13 bases sitting between them. The CDR3 DNA sequence: TGTGCCAGCAGCTTAGCCGGGGGGCGGATTAATGAGCAGTTCTTC. It encodes CASSLAGGRINEQFF.

The CDR3 nucleotides read TGTGCCAGCAGACCGACAGGGGATGTCTACAATGAGCAGTTCTTC. Amino acids: CASRPTGDVYNEQFF. This chain connects TRBV5-5 to TRBJ2-1; TRBD1 agrees at 8 bases. CDR3 length: 15 amino acids. The germline CDR1 and CDR2 sequences are SGHKS and YYEKEE (reference sequence). V lost 5 bases, J lost 3 bases, and 7 bases stayed unmatched. The variable domain in full, with the rest retrieved from reference TRBV5-5 and TRBJ2-1, is DAGVTQSPTHLIKTRGQQVTLRCSPISGHKSVSWYQQVLGQGPQFIFQYYEKEERGRGNFPDRFSARQFPNYSSELNVNALLLGDSALYLCASRPTGDVYNEQFFGPGTRLTVL.

J is TRBJ1-1 and V is TRBV6-2 or TRBV6-3, with D possibly TRBD1 on 6 matching bases. This CDR3 has 15 residues. V lost 5 bases and J 1 base, leaving 14 bases between the germline ends. Germline V gene sequence: CDR1 MNHEY, CDR2 SVGEGT. The CDR3 loop is CASSPPRTANTEAFF. In nucleotides, the CDR3 is TGTGCCAGCAGTCCCCCGCGGACAGCGAACACTGAAGCTTTCTTT.

V gene TRBV6-1 combines with J gene TRBJ1-4, with unresolved D. The CDR3 is made up of 16 amino acids. The V gene's germline CDR1 is MNHNS and CDR2 SASEGT. The ends were cut back, 0 bases at V and 0 bases at J, with 8 bases in the middle. CDR3 bases: TGTGCCAGCAGTGAAGCCTCTCGGACAACTAATGAAAAACTGTTTTTT. Translated: CASSEASRTTNEKLFF.

The chain uses TRBV6-5 and TRBJ2-7, with a tentative D call TRBD1 (5 bases). V was shortened by 6 bases and J by 6 bases, with 18 bases between the two germline ends. CDR1 MNHEY and CDR2 SVGAGI come from the germline V gene. The CDR3 is 14 amino acids. In nucleotides, the CDR3 is TGTGCCAGCAGCTTCGTGGGCCCAGGGCCCGAGCAGTACTTC. Protein: CASSFVGPGPEQYF.

The rearrangement links TRBV9 to TRBJ2-7; D unresolved. This CDR3 comprises 13 residues. The V end lost 1 base, the J end lost 2 bases, and 7 bases lay between the germline ends. Germline V gene data show CDR1 as SGDLS and CDR2 as YYNGEE. CDR3 amino acids: CASSVQNAYEQYF. CDR3 bases: TGTGCCAGCAGCGTACAGAACGCCTACGAGCAGTACTTC.

The rearrangement uses TRBV13 and TRBJ1-1; a weak D match, TRBD1 (5 bases). The CDR3 has 14 amino acids. V was trimmed by 5 bases and J by 6 bases, leaving 16 bases between them. The germline V gene encodes CDR1 PRHDT and CDR2 FYEKMQ (reference sequence). As DNA, the CDR3 is TGTGCCAGCAGCCAAGGGGTCCTCCGGCCTGAAGCTTTCTTT. Its translation is CASSQGVLRPEAFF.

This chain uses TRBV7-6 with TRBJ1-2, with 8 bases lining up with TRBD1. V lost 5 bases, J lost 2 bases, and 7 bases stayed unmatched. CDR3 length: 15 residues. Germline V gives CDR1 SGHVS, CDR2 FNYEAQ. The CDR3 bases are TGTGCCAGCAGCGCTCGACAGGGGCGGAACTATGGCTACACCTTC. It specifies CASSARQGRNYGYTF.

This chain joins TRBV30 and TRBJ1-1; no firm D call. The CDR3 sequence is 11 residues long. CDR1 and CDR2 from the germline V gene are GTSNPN and SVGIG (reference sequence). With 4 bases removed from V and 4 bases from J, the gap between germline ends came to 7 bases. The CDR3, as DNA: TGTGCCTGGATCGACACCACTGAAGCTTTCTTT. It yields the protein CAWIDTTEAFF.

As for this clone: Other DNA sequences in the sample encode the same CDR3. J is TRBJ1-1 and V is TRBV9; D is unclear. The CDR3 is 13 amino acids. Germline V lookup: CDR1 SGDLS, CDR2 YYNGEE. Trimming left V 0 bases short and J 1 base short, with 4 bases between. The CDR3 DNA reads TGTGCCAGCAGCGTAGAAGGGAACACTGAAGCTTTCTTT. Protein product: CASSVEGNTEAFF.

The chain links TRBV6-5 to TRBJ1-6; a possible D gene is TRBD1 (6 bases). The V gene lost 1 base and the J gene lost 7 bases, with 11 bases spanning the gap. The CDR3 extends over 15 amino acids. The germline CDR1 and CDR2 sequences are MNHEY and SVGAGI. CDR3 in DNA: TGTGCCAGCAGTTACTGGGCGGGGGCAAATTCACCCCTCCACTTT. It is translated as CASSYWAGANSPLHF.

The chain uses TRBV5-5 and TRBJ1-2; D gene ambiguous. Trimming pared 0 bases from V and 2 bases from J, leaving 11 bases between. This CDR3 is built from 15 residues. The germline V gene encodes CDR1 SGHKS and CDR2 YYEKEE (reference sequence). CDR3 sequence (DNA): TGTGCCAGCAGCTTGGCGGACCCGAGGAACTATGGCTACACCTTC. Protein sequence: CASSLADPRNYGYTF.

This clone was picked up one time. The chain couples TRBV2 to TRBJ1-5, with 7 bases that match TRBD1. Germline CDR1 is SNHLY and CDR2 is FYNNEI. The junction had 7 bases not matched to a gene; V was cut back by 7 bases and J by 4 bases. CDR3 size: 14 residues. The CDR3 bases are TGTGCCAGCAAAGGCCCAGGGGGGAATCAGCCCCAGCATTTT. It specifies CASKGPGGNQPQHF.

The gene calls are TRBV27 and TRBJ2-2; a possible D gene is TRBD2 (5 bases). Germline CDR1 reads MNHEY; CDR2 reads SMNVEV (reference sequence). Trimming cost V 5 bases and J 6 bases, with 7 bases left between them. The CDR3 is 12 amino acids. CDR3 nucleotides: TGTGCCAGCAGTCGGGGAGCCGGGGAGCTGTTTTTT. Its translation: CASSRGAGELFF.

The chain carries TRBV6-1 and TRBJ1-6, with unresolved D. The V gene lost 3 bases and the J gene lost 7 bases, with 13 bases spanning the gap. CDR1 is MNHNS, CDR2 SASEGT, per germline. The CDR3 runs to 15 residues. As DNA, the CDR3 is TGTGCCAGCAGTGACCAGGACGCCTCGAATTCACCCCTCCACTTT. Translation gives CASSDQDASNSPLHF.

This clone has only one observation. The chain combines TRBV5-8 with TRBJ1-2, with TRBD1 as a possible D gene (6 bases). This CDR3 spans 15 amino acids. V was clipped by 3 bases and J by 7 bases, with 19 bases between them. Germline V lookup: CDR1 SGHTS, CDR2 YDEGEE. The CDR3 here is CASSSKGVVGRGYTF. The CDR3 DNA reads as TGTGCCAGCAGCTCGAAGGGGGTTGTAGGGCGTGGCTACACCTTC.